The 14 T cell receptor beta chains presented below share a single source sample, sequenced in a study of shared clonotypes between healthy human individuals. Repertoires were generated with immunoSEQ multiplex PCR, while TCRdb's copy carries only in-frame clones and drops some. The sample has over 800,000 clones, more than 85% seen once. As defined, naive CD8 cells were CD45RO-negative and positively selected for CCR7, with terminally differentiated effector memory CD45RA+ cells excluded. The material sequenced was naive CD8+ T cells sorted from blood. The source is a man aged 25 to 45 in good health.

The chain uses TRBV4-1 and TRBJ1-5; D unresolved. Germline CDR1 and CDR2: MGHRA and YSYEKL. The length of the CDR3 is 13 residues. Trimming stripped 2 bases from V and 3 bases from J, with 5 bases between. In DNA, the CDR3 is TGCGCCAGCAGCCAAACAGACAATCAGCCCCAGCATTTT. Its protein product is CASSQTDNQPQHF.

To note about this clone: One end of the junction varies from germline; a read error may be responsible. J is TRBJ2-1 and V is TRBV7-9; no firm D call. The V gene's germline CDR1 is SEHNR and CDR2 FQNEAQ (reference sequence). The CDR3 loop spans 14 amino acids. In DNA form, the CDR3 reads TGCGCCAGCAACCTCAATCCTGGGTACAATGAGCAGTTCTTC. Its protein is CASNLNPGYNEQFF.

This chain uses TRBV27 with TRBJ2-2, with 12 bases lining up with TRBD2. V was clipped by 5 bases and J by 7 bases; unmatched bases: 14. The CDR3 length is 18 residues. CDR1 is MNHEY, CDR2 SMNVEV, per germline (reference sequence). The CDR3 DNA reads TGTGCCAGCAGTCCCATCCTAGCGGGAGGGCCATATGGCGGGGAGCTGTTTTTT. Its protein is CASSPILAGGPYGGELFF.

This clone was recorded only once. V usage is TRBV28 and J usage is TRBJ2-7, with 13 bases matching TRBD2. Germline trimming cut 4 bases from V and 0 bases from J; bases unmatched to any gene: 6. This CDR3 comprises 17 residues. Germline CDR1 MDHEN, CDR2 SYDVKM. As DNA, the CDR3 is TGTGCCAGCAGTTCTGCGGGACTAGCGGGGAGCTCCTACGAGCAGTACTTC. Encoded protein: CASSSAGLAGSSYEQYF.

The CDR3 region has the DNA TGCAGCGCTCAGGGCTTGGGCTACGAGCAGTACTTC. Residues: CSAQGLGYEQYF. The gene calls are TRBV29-1 and TRBJ2-7; tentative D call: TRBD1 (5 bases). V lost 7 bases to trimming and J lost 3 bases, with 13 bases between them. Per the germline V gene, CDR1 is SQVTM and CDR2 is ANQGSEA. The CDR3 runs to 12 residues.

The rearrangement uses TRBV27 and TRBJ2-5, with D possibly TRBD1 on 5 matching bases. With 2 bases removed from V and 5 bases from J, the gap between germline ends came to 12 bases. This CDR3 has 14 amino acids. The germline CDR1 and CDR2 sequences are MNHEY and SMNVEV (reference sequence). The CDR3 DNA follows: TGTGCCAGCAGTTTAACAAGGGGCACTGAGACCCAGTACTTC. Its protein is CASSLTRGTETQYF.

The J gene is TRBJ1-3, the V gene TRBV27; no reliable D call. CDR1 is MNHEY and CDR2 is SMNVEV in the germline V gene (reference sequence). V was cut by 5 bases and J by 2 bases, with 1 base left in between. This CDR3 has 11 amino acids. Written as DNA, the CDR3 is TGTGCCAGCAGTGCTGGAAACACCATATATTTT. This codes for CASSAGNTIYF.

The V gene is TRBV28, the J gene TRBJ2-5; D is uncertain. The CDR3 contains 14 residues. From germline, CDR1 is MDHEN and CDR2 SYDVKM. V shed 2 bases and J shed 0 bases, with 7 bases lying between them. The CDR3 DNA sequence: TGTGCCAGCAGTTTAATGCAGAACCAAGAGACCCAGTACTTC. It codes for CASSLMQNQETQYF.

This chain joins TRBV6-5 and TRBJ2-1; D uncertain. V lost 0 bases and J lost 4, with 13 bases in between. This CDR3 is 16 amino acids long. Germline lookup yields CDR1 MNHEY and CDR2 SVGAGI. CDR3 amino acids: CASSYSSFDSYNEQFF. The DNA for the CDR3 is TGTGCCAGCAGTTACTCCTCCTTTGACTCGTACAATGAGCAGTTCTTC.

A single count supports this clone. J is TRBJ2-1 and V is TRBV5-1, with D perhaps TRBD2 (6 bases). CDR1 and CDR2 (germline): SGHRS, YFSETQ. The CDR3 totals 19 residues. V lost 0 bases and J lost 5, with 24 bases in between. The CDR3: CASSLVSQTKRVADNEQFF. CDR3 sequence (DNA): TGCGCCAGCAGCTTGGTTTCCCAAACAAAGCGGGTTGCCGACAATGAGCAGTTCTTC.

As regards this clone: Other DNA sequences from this sample encode an identical CDR3 as well. J is TRBJ1-1 and V is TRBV6-5; no firm D call. CDR1 and CDR2 (germline): MNHEY, SVGAGI. Trimming removed 0 bases from V and 0 bases from J, with 8 bases in between. The CDR3 sequence is 15 residues long. CDR3 coding DNA: TGTGCCAGCAGTTACTCGGCCGGGTTGAACACTGAAGCTTTCTTT. Encoded protein: CASSYSAGLNTEAFF.

As to this clone: Other DNA variants within this sample encode the same CDR3. The chain couples TRBV7-9 to TRBJ2-7; tentatively, D is TRBD2 (5 bases). Trimming took off 4 bases at V and 1 base at J, with 8 bases between the two ends. The germline V gene has CDR1 SEHNR and CDR2 FQNEAQ (reference sequence). The CDR3 covers 13 residues. This CDR3 reads CASSSRGSYEQYF. CDR3 nucleotides: TGTGCCAGCAGCTCTCGGGGTTCCTACGAGCAGTACTTC.

About this clone: Other nucleotide sequences from this sample produce the same CDR3. The chain joins TRBV29-1 to TRBJ2-1; 8 bases map to TRBD2. The CDR3 sequence is 15 residues long. CDR1 SQVTM and CDR2 ANQGSEA come from the germline V gene. V lost 1 base, J lost 3 bases, and 5 bases stayed unmatched. This CDR3 reads CSVEGGLAGYNEQFF. CDR3 coding DNA: TGCAGCGTTGAAGGAGGACTAGCAGGCTACAATGAGCAGTTCTTC.

The rearrangement joins TRBV19 to TRBJ1-1, with no clear D. The CDR3 runs 15 residues. The germline V gene has CDR1 LNHDA and CDR2 SQIVND (reference sequence). The V gene lost 3 bases and the J gene lost 2 bases, with 13 bases spanning the gap. CDR3 residues: CASSMNGYSNTEAFF. DNA of the CDR3: TGTGCCAGTAGTATGAACGGCTACAGCAACACTGAAGCTTTCTTT. The full variable domain, in which reference TRBV19 and TRBJ1-1 provide the parts outside the CDR3, is DGGITQSPKYLFRKEGQNVTLSCEQNLNHDAMYWYRQDPGQGLRLIYYSQIVNDFQKGDIAEGYSVSREKKESFPLTVTSAQKNPTAFYLCASSMNGYSNTEAFFGQGTRLTVV.